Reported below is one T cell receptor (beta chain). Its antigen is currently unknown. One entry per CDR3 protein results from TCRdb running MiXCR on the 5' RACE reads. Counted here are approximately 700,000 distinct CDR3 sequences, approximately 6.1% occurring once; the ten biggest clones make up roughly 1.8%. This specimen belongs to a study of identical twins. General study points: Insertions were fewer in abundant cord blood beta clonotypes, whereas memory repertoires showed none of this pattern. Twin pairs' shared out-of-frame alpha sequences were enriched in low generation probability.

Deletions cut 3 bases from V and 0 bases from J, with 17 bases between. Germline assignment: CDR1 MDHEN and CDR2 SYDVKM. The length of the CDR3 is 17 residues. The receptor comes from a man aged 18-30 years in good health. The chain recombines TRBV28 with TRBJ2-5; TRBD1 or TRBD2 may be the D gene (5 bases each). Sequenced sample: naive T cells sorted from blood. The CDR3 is CASSLPPGTSYQETQYF. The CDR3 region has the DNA TGTGCCAGCAGTTTGCCCCCAGGGACGTCATACCAAGAGACCCAGTACTTC.